The present T cell receptor (beta chain) was sequenced within a study of OX40 agonist ivuxolimab in advanced cancers. In germline, CDR1 is SSHAT, CDR2 FNYEAQ (reference sequence). The CDR3 runs 16 residues. To note about this clone: The junction departs from the called germline gene at one end, perhaps through a read error.

Using immunoSEQ multiplex PCR, the repertoire was profiled, and TCRdb retains in-frame clones only, with some absent. The repertoire holds about 86,000 clones, with roughly 87% as singletons. The specimen was CD4+ or CD8+ T cells sorted from blood, collected in a trial of the OX40 agonist ivuxolimab. V is TRBV7-7 and J is TRBJ2-2, with D tentatively TRBD2 (6 bases). The sequence was obtained from an adult with an advanced solid tumor such as melanoma, head and neck, liver or kidney cancer. The chain's CDR3 is CASSFHLGAGTGELFF. The CDR3, as DNA: TGTGCTAGCAGCTTTCACCTAGGGGCGGGGACCGGGGAGCTGTTTTTT.